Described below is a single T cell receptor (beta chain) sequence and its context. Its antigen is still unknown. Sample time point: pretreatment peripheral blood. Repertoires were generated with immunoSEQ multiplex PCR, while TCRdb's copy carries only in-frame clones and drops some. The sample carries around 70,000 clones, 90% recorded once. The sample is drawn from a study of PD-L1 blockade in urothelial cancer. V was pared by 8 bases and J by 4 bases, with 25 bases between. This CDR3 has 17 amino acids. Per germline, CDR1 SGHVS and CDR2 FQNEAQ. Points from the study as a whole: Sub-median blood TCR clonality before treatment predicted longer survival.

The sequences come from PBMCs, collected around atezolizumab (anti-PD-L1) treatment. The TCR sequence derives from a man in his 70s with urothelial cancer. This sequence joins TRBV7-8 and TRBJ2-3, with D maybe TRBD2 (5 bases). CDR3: CASGKHLEVSRPDTQYF. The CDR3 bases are TGTGCCAGCGGAAAACATTTGGAGGTCAGCCGCCCAGATACGCAGTATTTT.